This T cell receptor beta chain was captured in a study of T cells in Graves' hyperthyroidism and ophthalmopathy. General study findings and limits: Onset of ophthalmopathy came a median 6.5 months after the model predicted it.

Thyroid ultrasound and orbital computed tomography, with clinical symptoms and serum thyroxine and TRAb, informed diagnoses. Source material for PBMCs was about 11 ml fresh peripheral blood. From RNA transcripts, TCR beta CDR3 regions were amplified. HTBI primers drove first-round RT-PCR of the TCR CDR3. TCRdb ran MiXCR on the multiplex PCR reads and lists one entry per CDR3 protein. The repertoire holds approximately 600,000 distinct CDR3 sequences, with approximately 15% as singletons. At least ten counts were recorded for this clonotype. The antigen is unknown. The germline gives CDR1 DFQATT, CDR2 SNEGSKA (reference sequence). The CDR3 is made up of 13 amino acids. Deletions cut 1 base from V and 6 bases from J, with 13 bases between.

This receptor was taken from a woman aged 18-35 years with Graves' ophthalmopathy. V gene TRBV20-1 combines with J gene TRBJ2-7; a possible D gene is TRBD1 (6 bases). Material for sequencing was blood. CDR3 in DNA: TGCAGTGCTAGAGCAAACGGACAGCCCGAGCAGTACTTC. As protein: CSARANGQPEQYF.